The entry below gives a single T cell receptor (beta chain) sequence along with its context. Only in-frame clones appear in the TCRdb table, and some are missing; sequencing was by immunoSEQ multiplex PCR. This repertoire shows some 550,000 clones, about 96% found once; its top ten account for approximately 0.057%. The germline CDR1 and CDR2 sequences are MNHEY and SMNVEV (reference sequence). This CDR3 contains 14 residues. V was clipped by 8 bases and J by 2 bases, with 14 bases between them. The entry originates in a study of shared clonotypes between healthy human individuals. Across the study: Aged 18 to 49, the donors were two women and a few men.

The clonotype comes from a woman under 40 in good health. This chain uses TRBV27 with TRBJ2-3; a possible D gene is TRBD2 (5 bases). Sequencing used naive CD4+ T cells sorted from blood. Documented subset: CD45RA+ positively selected. CDR3 in DNA: TGTGCCAGCGGAATACCGGGGATCACAGATACGCAGTATTTT. Encoded protein: CASGIPGITDTQYF.